The entry below describes one T cell receptor beta chain. Its antigen is still unknown. This specimen comes from a study of a mutant IDH1 vaccine in newly diagnosed glioma. Background on the study: In weeks 1, 3, 5, 7, 11, 15, 19 and 23, patients were immunized, eight times in all.

Measured with immunoSEQ multiplex PCR; TCRdb has only the in-frame clones, and not every one. The profile shows fewer than 150,000 clones, 75% to 90% of them singletons. Findings and limits, study-wide: Top peripheral T cell clonotype shifts appeared unrelated to pseudoprogression.

The CDR3 is 17 residues long. The V and J ends lost 3 bases and 3 bases, in that order; junction bases with no gene match: 11. Germline V gene data show CDR1 as SGHRS and CDR2 as YFSETQ. Time point of the sample: week 11, during vaccination. Alongside topical imiquimod, each dose of vaccine comprised 300 ug of mutant IDH1 20-mer peptide. Each tumor in the donors was a new WHO grade 3 or 4 astrocytoma, IDH1-mutant and ATRX-lost. The sequencing used PBMCs, collected from a glioma patient whose treatment included an IDH1 peptide vaccine. The origin of this receptor is a woman aged 45-60 years with glioma. The rearrangement links TRBV5-1 to TRBJ2-1, with 8 bases lining up with TRBD2. This CDR3 is CASSSTELAAFYNEQFF. DNA for the CDR3: TGCGCCAGCAGCTCTACGGAACTAGCGGCGTTCTACAATGAGCAGTTCTTC. Variable domain in full (rest from reference TRBV5-1 and TRBJ2-1): KAGVTQTPRYLIKTRGQQVTLSCSPISGHRSVSWYQQTPGQGLQFLFEYFSETQRNKGNFPGRFSGRQFSNSRSEMNVSTLELGDSALYLCASSSTELAAFYNEQFFGPGTRLTVL.